This is a list of T cell receptor beta chains from one sample in a study of T cells in localized non-small cell lung cancer. TCRdb keeps only in-frame clones here, not all; method: immunoSEQ multiplex PCR. The sample contains 20,000 to 25,000 clones, about 80% of which appear only once. Here the sequenced sample was PBMCs, taken before any cancer treatment. The origin of the receptors is a man between 40 and 69 years old with stage II lung adenocarcinoma. Each CDR3 is given with its conserved first and last residue. The D gene is left open where the match is weak. Expanded clones get a size class; other rows say once, few or many, or leave the size out.

V	length	J	D	size	CDR3	DNA
TRBV25-1	14	TRBJ1-3	.	.	CASRDTLAGNTIYF	TGTGCCAGTCGGGACACACTGGCTGGAAACACCATATATTTT
TRBV18	16	TRBJ1-1	.	.	CASSRAGRGVNTEAFF	TGTGCCAGCTCCCGCGCAGGGCGGGGAGTGAACACTGAAGCTTTCTTT
TRBV27	14	TRBJ2-5	TRBD2	.	CASGLAGFQETQYF	TGTGCCAGCGGACTAGCGGGATTCCAAGAGACCCAGTACTTC
TRBV4-1	13	TRBJ2-1	.	.	CASSQGDANEQFF	TGCGCCAGCAGCCAAGGCGACGCAAATGAGCAGTTCTTC
TRBV14	15	TRBJ2-1	.	.	CASSRPKAAYNEQFF	TGTGCCAGCAGCCGCCCCAAGGCGGCGTACAATGAGCAGTTCTTC
TRBV29-1	12	TRBJ1-1	.	.	CSVFERNTEAFF	TGCAGCGTGTTTGAGAGAAACACTGAAGCTTTCTTT
TRBV11-2	15	TRBJ2-5	TRBD2	.	CATPLESGDQETQYF	TGTGCCACCCCTTTAGAAAGCGGGGACCAAGAGACCCAGTACTTC
TRBV7-9	16	TRBJ2-1	TRBD1	.	CASSTHQGQGIWEQFF	TGTGCCAGCAGCACACATCAGGGACAGGGGATATGGGAGCAGTTCTTC
TRBV27	13	TRBJ2-7	.	.	CASSLGDGYEQYF	TGTGCCAGCAGTTTAGGGGACGGCTACGAGCAGTACTTC
TRBV14	14	TRBJ2-7	.	.	CASSGRTSPYEQYF	TGTGCCAGCAGCGGACGGACATCCCCCTACGAGCAGTACTTC
TRBV25-1	14	TRBJ1-2	.	few	CASSETALSYGYTF	TGTGCCAGCAGTGAGACAGCCCTTTCCTATGGCTACACCTTC
TRBV4-2	15	TRBJ2-5	TRBD2	.	CASSQELAGKETQYF	TGTGCCAGCAGCCAAGAACTAGCGGGGAAAGAGACCCAGTACTTC
TRBV6-1	13	TRBJ1-2	.	.	CASTIGTNYGYTF	TGTGCCAGCACAATAGGGACTAACTATGGCTACACCTTC
TRBV19	14	TRBJ1-5	.	.	CASSIPGSNQPQHF	TGTGCCAGTAGTATACCAGGGAGCAATCAGCCCCAGCATTTT
TRBV28	13	TRBJ2-7	.	.	CASSSGQSYEQYF	TGTGCCAGCAGTTCAGGGCAATCCTACGAGCAGTACTTC
TRBV9	14	TRBJ2-1	TRBD2	.	CASNGGSPRNEQFF	TGTGCCAGCAACGGGGGGAGCCCGCGCAATGAGCAGTTCTTC
TRBV7-2	14	TRBJ2-7	.	.	CASSAGGQKYEQYF	TGTGCCAGCAGCGCGGGTGGCCAAAAATACGAGCAGTACTTC
TRBV6-1	14	TRBJ2-5	.	.	CAIQGGGAGETQYF	TGTGCCATCCAGGGAGGGGGGGCCGGAGAGACCCAGTACTTC
TRBV29-1	15	TRBJ1-1	.	medium-sized	CSVEDVEKLDSEAFF	TGCAGCGTTGAAGACGTGGAAAAGCTGGACAGCGAAGCTTTCTTT
TRBV19	14	TRBJ2-7	.	few	CASSIGGRAHEQYF	TGTGCCAGTAGTATAGGCGGCAGGGCCCACGAGCAGTACTTC
TRBV5-1	16	TRBJ2-1	TRBD2	.	CASSLGTSGTLGEQFF	TGCGCCAGCAGCTTGGGGACTAGCGGGACCCTAGGTGAGCAGTTCTTC
TRBV18	16	TRBJ2-1	TRBD2	few	CASSRQRELSGDEQFF	TGTGCCAGCTCACGCCAGCGGGAGTTGTCTGGGGATGAGCAGTTCTTC
TRBV30	13	TRBJ2-7	TRBD2	.	CALMTSVTYEQYF	TGTGCTTTGATGACTAGCGTTACCTACGAGCAGTACTTC
TRBV30	15	TRBJ2-7	TRBD1	.	CAWSVPGQGKYEQYF	TGTGCCTGGAGTGTACCGGGACAGGGGAAATACGAGCAGTACTTC
TRBV6-5	13	TRBJ1-2	.	.	CASSYSSLSGYTF	TGTGCCAGCAGTTACTCAAGTTTAAGTGGCTACACCTTC
TRBV19	13	TRBJ1-2	.	.	CASKNYGNYGYTF	TGTGCCAGTAAAAACTATGGGAACTATGGCTACACCTTC
TRBV5-8	13	TRBJ1-2	.	.	CASSRDQHYGYTF	TGTGCCAGCAGCAGGGACCAGCACTATGGCTACACCTTC
TRBV12-5	15	TRBJ1-4	.	few	CASGRPTATNEKLFF	TGTGCTAGTGGTAGACCGACAGCAACTAATGAAAAACTGTTTTTT
TRBV5-6	12	TRBJ2-1	.	.	CASSLATGEQFF	TGTGCCAGCAGCTTGGCCACAGGGGAGCAGTTCTTC
TRBV29-1	14	TRBJ1-4	.	.	CSVEGGATNEKLFF	TGCAGCGTTGAAGGGGGGGCAACTAATGAAAAACTGTTTTTT
TRBV10-1	18	TRBJ2-6	.	.	CASSVDISAQSRANVLTF	TGCGCCAGCAGTGTTGATATAAGCGCACAAAGTCGGGCCAACGTCCTGACTTTC
TRBV5-1	15	TRBJ2-5	TRBD2	.	CASSRLAGTQETQYF	TGCGCCAGCTCCCGACTAGCGGGGACCCAAGAGACCCAGTACTTC
TRBV5-1	15	TRBJ1-5	TRBD1	.	CASSLGDSLNQPQHF	TGCGCCAGCAGCTTGGGGGACAGCCTTAATCAGCCCCAGCATTTT
TRBV5-1	16	TRBJ2-1	.	.	CASSLDVGSPGNEQFF	TGCGCCAGCAGCTTGGACGTCGGGAGCCCAGGCAATGAGCAGTTCTTC
TRBV5-1	14	TRBJ2-3	.	.	CASSSGVLVGTQYF	TGCGCCAGCAGCTCTGGGGTATTGGTGGGTACGCAGTATTTT
TRBV10-3	13	TRBJ1-3	.	.	CAISERAGNTIYF	TGTGCCATCAGTGAGAGGGCTGGAAACACCATATATTTT
TRBV23-1	13	TRBJ1-1	TRBD1	.	CASSRPGGAEAFF	TGCGCCAGCAGTCGTCCAGGGGGCGCTGAAGCTTTCTTT
TRBV2	17	TRBJ2-7	TRBD2	.	CASSEGTSGGITYEQYF	TGTGCCAGCAGTGAAGGGACTAGCGGGGGTATTACCTACGAGCAGTACTTC
TRBV6-1	12	TRBJ2-1	TRBD1	.	CASSQQGNEQFF	TGTGCCAGCAGTCAACAGGGGAATGAGCAGTTCTTC
TRBV30	12	TRBJ2-7	TRBD1	.	CATQGDSYEQYF	TGTGCCACTCAGGGGGACTCCTACGAGCAGTACTTC
TRBV12-1	17	TRBJ2-6	.	.	CASSIILGQSRANVLTF	TGTGCCAGCAGCATCATACTAGGACAAAGTCGGGCCAACGTCCTGACTTTC
TRBV30	13	TRBJ1-4	.	.	CAWRKSGDEKLFF	TGTGCCTGGAGAAAGTCAGGGGATGAAAAACTGTTTTTT
TRBV7-9	13	TRBJ1-1	.	few	CASSAQEGTEAFF	TGTGCCAGCAGCGCACAGGAGGGTACTGAAGCTTTCTTT
TRBV4-1	15	TRBJ2-7	.	.	CASSQVFRRAYEQYF	TGCGCCAGCAGCCAAGTATTCCGTAGGGCCTACGAGCAGTACTTC
TRBV4-1	19	TRBJ2-7	.	.	CASSQVGLRTLYGFHEQYF	TGCGCCAGCAGCCAAGTGGGACTCCGGACCCTGTACGGTTTCCACGAGCAGTACTTC
TRBV6-1	11	TRBJ2-5	.	.	CASSALVIQYF	TGTGCCAGCAGTGCCCTAGTGATCCAGTACTTC
TRBV7-2	17	TRBJ2-3	TRBD2	.	CASSPGTSGSWADTQYF	TGTGCCAGCAGCCCCGGGACTAGCGGGAGTTGGGCAGATACGCAGTATTTT
TRBV18	13	TRBJ1-2	TRBD1	.	CASSLRDRDGYTF	TGTGCCAGCTCCCTCAGGGACAGAGATGGCTACACCTTC
TRBV10-2	13	TRBJ2-1	TRBD2	once	CASRWAGENEQFF	TGCGCCAGCCGGTGGGCGGGAGAGAATGAGCAGTTCTTC
TRBV6-4	13	TRBJ1-2	.	.	CASSPRGTGGYTF	TGTGCCAGCAGTCCCAGGGGTACGGGTGGCTACACCTTC
TRBV6-1	12	TRBJ2-1	.	.	CASSREINEQFF	TGTGCCAGCAGTAGAGAGATTAATGAGCAGTTCTTC
TRBV5-4	14	TRBJ1-6	.	.	CASSRSPNNSPLHF	TGTGCCAGCAGTCGGTCGCCTAATAATTCACCCCTCCACTTT
TRBV6-6	15	TRBJ1-3	TRBD1	.	CASLGQGFSGNTIYF	TGTGCCAGTCTAGGACAGGGGTTCTCTGGAAACACCATATATTTT
TRBV7-2	14	TRBJ2-7	TRBD1	.	CASSTGQGAYEQYF	TGTGCCAGCAGCACGGGACAGGGCGCCTACGAGCAGTACTTC
TRBV7-9	14	TRBJ2-7	.	.	CASSLTGSGGEQYF	TGTGCCAGCAGCTTAACGGGATCCGGTGGCGAGCAGTACTTC
TRBV30	12	TRBJ2-1	.	.	CAWSILSNEQFF	TGTGCCTGGAGTATTCTCAGTAATGAGCAGTTCTTC
TRBV21-1	15	TRBJ1-1	.	.	CASSKTGTSNTEAFF	TGTGCCAGCAGCAAAACAGGGACCTCGAACACTGAAGCTTTCTTT
TRBV4-2	16	TRBJ2-3	TRBD2	.	CASSQGLTSVTDTQYF	TGTGCCAGCAGCCAAGGATTGACTAGCGTCACAGATACGCAGTATTTT
TRBV15	15	TRBJ2-7	.	.	CATSRDGGRDNEQYF	TGTGCCACCAGCAGAGATGGTGGCAGGGACAACGAGCAGTACTTC